Described below is a single T cell receptor (beta chain) sequence and its context. As yet, its antigen is unknown. Deletions cut 0 bases from V and 7 bases from J, with 6 bases between. This CDR3 has 12 residues. The germline CDR1 and CDR2 sequences are LNHNV and YYDKDF (reference sequence). The data stem from a study of T cells in Graves' hyperthyroidism and ophthalmopathy. Study-wide background: Before treatment of any kind, peripheral blood was taken at initial diagnosis.

Study-wide points: Among clonotypes expanded in thyroid above 0.001, most were also found in blood.

RNA transcripts served as the template for amplifying TCR beta CDR3 regions. Using the HTBI primer set, a first-round RT-PCR was run on the TCR CDR3. One entry per CDR3 protein, called by TCRdb with MiXCR from the multiplex PCR reads. The sample has around 56,000 distinct CDR3 sequences, approximately 53% seen once. The sequenced sample was blood. This clonotype was obtained from a woman aged 55-70 years with Graves' ophthalmopathy. The chain has TRBV15 and TRBJ2-5; no firm D call. The CDR3 reads CATSRELGTQYF. The CDR3 DNA reads as TGTGCCACCAGCAGAGAACTTGGGACCCAGTACTTC.